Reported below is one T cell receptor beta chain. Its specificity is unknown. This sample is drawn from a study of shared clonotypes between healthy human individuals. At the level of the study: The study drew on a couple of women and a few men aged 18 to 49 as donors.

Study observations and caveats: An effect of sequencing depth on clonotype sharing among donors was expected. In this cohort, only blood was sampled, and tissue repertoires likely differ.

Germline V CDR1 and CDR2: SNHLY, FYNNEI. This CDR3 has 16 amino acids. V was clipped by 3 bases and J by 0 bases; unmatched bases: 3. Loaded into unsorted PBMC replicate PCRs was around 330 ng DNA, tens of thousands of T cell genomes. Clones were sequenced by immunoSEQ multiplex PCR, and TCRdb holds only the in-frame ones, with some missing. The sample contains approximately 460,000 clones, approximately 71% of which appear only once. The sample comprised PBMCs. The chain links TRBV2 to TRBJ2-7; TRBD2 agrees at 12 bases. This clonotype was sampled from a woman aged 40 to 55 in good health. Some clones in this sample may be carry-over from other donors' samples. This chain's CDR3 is CASSDPSGRGSYEQYF. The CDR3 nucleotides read TGTGCCAGCAGTGACCCTAGCGGGAGGGGCTCCTACGAGCAGTACTTC.